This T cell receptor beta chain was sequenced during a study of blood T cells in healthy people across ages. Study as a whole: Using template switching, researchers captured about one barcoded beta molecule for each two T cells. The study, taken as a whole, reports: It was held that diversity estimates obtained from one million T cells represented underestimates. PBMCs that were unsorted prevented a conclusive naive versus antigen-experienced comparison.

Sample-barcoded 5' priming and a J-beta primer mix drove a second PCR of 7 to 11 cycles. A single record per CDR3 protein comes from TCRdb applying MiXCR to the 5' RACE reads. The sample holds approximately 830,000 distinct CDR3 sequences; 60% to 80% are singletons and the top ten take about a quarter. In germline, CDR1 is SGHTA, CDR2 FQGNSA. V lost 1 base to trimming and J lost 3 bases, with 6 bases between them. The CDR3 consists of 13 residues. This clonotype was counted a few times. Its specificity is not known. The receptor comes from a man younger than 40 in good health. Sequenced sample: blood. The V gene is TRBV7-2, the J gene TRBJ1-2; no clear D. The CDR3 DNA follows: TGTGCCAGCAGCTTAGTTTCTGACTATGGCTACACCTTC. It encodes CASSLVSDYGYTF.